This T cell receptor (beta chain) was sequenced for a study of T cells in Graves' hyperthyroidism and ophthalmopathy. Points from the study as a whole: Blood also carried most thyroid clonotypes expanded above 0.001.

The definition of stable Graves' hyperthyroidism was no ophthalmopathy progression within 18 months. Disease duration under 2 months; hyperthyroidism patients were aged 18 to 65. The study excluded patients with uncontrolled infection, other autoimmune disease, pregnancy or lactation. This clonotype was seen many times. Its cognate antigen is unknown. RNA transcripts were the template for amplifying TCR beta CDR3 regions. Using the HTBI primer set, a first-round RT-PCR was run on the TCR CDR3. TCRdb ran MiXCR on the multiplex PCR reads and lists one entry per CDR3 protein. This sample has about 840,000 distinct CDR3 sequences, with over 35% found just once. Sequenced material: blood. The clonotype originates from a man aged 18 to 29 with Graves' hyperthyroidism.

CDR3 DNA: TGTGCCAGCAAGACGACGGATGAAGAGACCCAGTACTTC. Protein product: CASKTTDEETQYF. This chain links TRBV2 with TRBJ2-5; D ambiguous. The CDR3 loop spans 13 amino acids. Germline-derived CDR1 and CDR2 are SNHLY and FYNNEI. The germline V and J ends were trimmed by 7 bases and 3 bases, with 12 bases remaining between them.